The 17 T cell receptor beta chains below were found in one sample sequenced in a study of identical twins. TCRdb reprocessed the 5' RACE reads via MiXCR and lists one record per CDR3 protein. The table shows 1.5 million to 2 million distinct CDR3 sequences, with around a third occurring only once. The sequencing sample was made of cord blood. These receptors originate from a newborn girl in good health.

V and J are TRBV11-2 and TRBJ2-4, with D perhaps TRBD1 (6 bases). Gene TRBJ2-7 matches the end of the DNA better, so the J call may be wrong. This CDR3 contains 18 residues. Per the germline V gene, CDR1 is SGHAT and CDR2 is FQNNGV. The CDR3 here is CASREPSGQTMAPYEQYF. In DNA form, the CDR3 reads TGTGCCAGCAGAGAACCTTCGGGACAAACTATGGCCCCCTACGAGCAGTACTTC.

This clonotype occurred a few times. The CDR3 bases are TGCGCCAGCAGCAACCGTCCCGTTCGGGCCCAAGAGACCCAGTACTTC. Translation: CASSNRPVRAQETQYF. The chain uses TRBV5-1 and TRBJ2-5, with no clear D. This CDR3 contains 16 residues. CDR1 SGHRS and CDR2 YFSETQ come from the germline V gene. V was shortened by 4 bases and J by 1 base, with 17 bases between the two germline ends.

This clonotype occurred once. The chain recombines TRBV29-1 with TRBJ1-4; D remains unclear. Trimming removed 4 bases at V and 7 bases at J, with 13 bases between. CDR3 length: 13 amino acids. Germline values: CDR1 SQVTM, CDR2 ANQGSEA. The CDR3 spells CSVGDGWAEKLFF. The DNA for the CDR3 is TGCAGCGTTGGAGATGGATGGGCTGAAAAACTGTTTTTT.

The chain combines TRBV6-1 with TRBJ1-5; D call uncertain. Trimming stripped 1 base from V and 2 bases from J, with 9 bases between. The CDR3 runs 15 residues. Looked up from germline, CDR1 is MNHNS and CDR2 is SASEGT. In DNA form, the CDR3 reads TGTGCCAGCAGTGAAGAGAGGGCGGGCAATCAGCCCCAGCATTTT. This codes for CASSEERAGNQPQHF.

This chain connects TRBV7-2 to TRBJ1-5, with 7 bases fitting TRBD1. This CDR3 has 15 residues. V trimming: 2 bases; J trimming: 5 bases; junction bases outside the gene matches: 6. CDR1 is SGHTA and CDR2 is FQGNSA in the germline V gene. CDR3 amino acids: CASSLMGQLDQPQHF. The DNA of the CDR3 is TGTGCCAGCAGCTTAATGGGACAGCTAGATCAGCCCCAGCATTTT.

The rearrangement uses TRBV20-1 and TRBJ1-6; D uncertain. V shed 3 bases and J shed 7 bases, with 10 bases lying between them. CDR3 length: 13 amino acids. In germline, CDR1 is DFQATT, CDR2 SNEGSKA (reference sequence). The CDR3 sequence: CSASTRVNSPLHF. The CDR3 nucleotides are TGCAGTGCTAGTACAAGGGTCAATTCACCCCTCCACTTT.

This clonotype has more than one count but fewer than ten. This rearrangement joins TRBV20-1 to TRBJ1-2; weak D call: TRBD1 (5 bases). CDR3 size: 14 residues. V lost 3 bases and J 0 bases, leaving 11 bases between the germline ends. CDR1 and CDR2 (germline): DFQATT, SNEGSKA (reference sequence). Here the CDR3 reads CSARLGPANYGYTF. The DNA of the CDR3 is TGCAGTGCTAGGTTGGGGCCAGCTAACTATGGCTACACCTTC.

The chain has TRBV20-1 and TRBJ1-6, with D uncertain. The CDR3 contains 14 residues. CDR1 and CDR2 (germline): DFQATT, SNEGSKA (reference sequence). Trimming took off 3 bases at V and 5 bases at J, with 11 bases between the two ends. This chain's CDR3 is CSASHIEDNSPLHF. The CDR3 region has the DNA TGCAGTGCTAGCCACATAGAGGATAATTCACCCCTCCACTTT.

The V gene is TRBV27, the J gene TRBJ2-1, with 7 nucleotides matching TRBD2. V trimming: 10 bases; J trimming: 6 bases; junction bases outside the gene matches: 9. This CDR3 has 13 residues. Germline V gives CDR1 MNHEY, CDR2 SMNVEV (reference sequence). The chain's CDR3 is CATRVGGSNEQFF. CDR3 nucleotide sequence: TGTGCCACCAGGGTGGGGGGGAGCAATGAGCAGTTCTTC.

The rearrangement joins TRBV5-1 to TRBJ2-4, with 11 bases that match TRBD1. This CDR3 spans 15 amino acids. CDR1 and CDR2 (germline): SGHRS, YFSETQ. V lost 1 base and J lost 8; bases outside the gene matches: 5. The CDR3, as DNA: TGCGCCAGCAGCTTGATAGGACAGGGGGCTGACATTCAGTACTTC. Protein sequence: CASSLIGQGADIQYF.

This clonotype was seen a handful of times. The V call is TRBV12-3 or TRBV12-4, the J call TRBJ2-3, with 16 nucleotides matching TRBD2. CDR3 length: 18 amino acids. J was trimmed by 3 bases and V by 7 bases; bases with no gene match: 10. CDR3 residues: CASTTTPGLAGGTDTQYF. Written as DNA, the CDR3 is TGTGCCAGCACCACTACCCCGGGACTAGCGGGGGGGACAGATACGCAGTATTTT.

This clonotype appeared a few times. This rearrangement joins TRBV28 to TRBJ1-5; 7 bases are a match to TRBD1. The CDR3 sequence is 12 residues long. Germline CDR1 is MDHEN and CDR2 is SYDVKM. With V trimmed by 8 bases and J by 4 bases, 2 bases remained unmatched. The CDR3 loop is CASVTGNQPQHF. The CDR3 coding sequence is TGTGCCAGCGTGACAGGGAATCAGCCCCAGCATTTT.

Comment on this clonotype: One end of the junction is discordant with germline, which a read error may explain. The chain has TRBV6-2 or TRBV6-3 and TRBJ1-2, with D possibly TRBD1 on 5 matching bases. Germline V gene sequence: CDR1 MNHEY, CDR2 SVGEGT. The CDR3 contains 17 residues. The CDR3 is CACSLRTGPHTNYGYTF. The CDR3 bases are TGTGCCTGCAGTTTGCGAACAGGACCCCATACTAACTATGGCTACACCTTC.

The genes are TRBV20-1 and TRBJ2-2, with 8 bases fitting TRBD1. Per germline, CDR1 DFQATT and CDR2 SNEGSKA (reference sequence). This CDR3 contains 11 residues. The V segment lost 6 bases and the J segment 6 bases; nucleotides outside the gene matches: 0. In DNA, the CDR3 is TGCAGTGCGGACAGGGCCGGGGAGCTGTTTTTT. This sequence encodes CSADRAGELFF.

The chain couples TRBV12-3 or TRBV12-4 to TRBJ2-3, with TRBD1 identical over 12 bases. This CDR3 has 13 residues. Trimming removed 8 bases from V and 4 bases from J; junction bases left unmatched: 1. In nucleotides, the CDR3 is TGTGCCAGCGGGACAGGGGGCCCAGATACGCAGTATTTT. Translated: CASGTGGPDTQYF.

The chain uses TRBV2 and TRBJ2-1; D is unresolved. The length of the CDR3 is 13 residues. Trimming left V 5 bases short and J 8 bases short, with 13 bases between. The germline gives CDR1 SNHLY, CDR2 FYNNEI. The chain's CDR3 is CASSLGPLHEQFF. The CDR3, as DNA: TGTGCCAGCAGTCTCGGACCGCTCCATGAGCAGTTCTTC.

The sample holds one count of this clonotype. The chain has TRBV20-1 and TRBJ1-1; TRBD1 aligns across 9 bases. V lost 7 bases to trimming and J lost 3 bases; unmatched junction nucleotides: 3. Per the germline V gene, CDR1 is DFQATT and CDR2 is SNEGSKA (reference sequence). The CDR3 is made up of 12 amino acids. CDR3 DNA sequence: TGCAGTGGCCGGACAGGGGACACTGAAGCTTTCTTT. Translated, it gives CSGRTGDTEAFF.